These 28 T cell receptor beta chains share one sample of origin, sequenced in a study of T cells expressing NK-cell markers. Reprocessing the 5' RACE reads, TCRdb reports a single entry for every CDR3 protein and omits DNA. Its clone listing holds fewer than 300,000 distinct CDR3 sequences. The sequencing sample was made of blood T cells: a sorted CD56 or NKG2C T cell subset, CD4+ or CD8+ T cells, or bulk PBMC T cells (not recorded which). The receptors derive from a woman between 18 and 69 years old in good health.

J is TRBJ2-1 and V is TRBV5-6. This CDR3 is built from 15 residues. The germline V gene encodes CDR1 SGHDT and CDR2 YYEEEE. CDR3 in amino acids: CASSERGDMFYEQFF.

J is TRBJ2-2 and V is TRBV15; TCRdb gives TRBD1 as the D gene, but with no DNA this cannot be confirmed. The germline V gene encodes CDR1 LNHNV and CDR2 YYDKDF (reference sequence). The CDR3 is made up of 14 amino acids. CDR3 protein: CATSRGQGTGELFF.

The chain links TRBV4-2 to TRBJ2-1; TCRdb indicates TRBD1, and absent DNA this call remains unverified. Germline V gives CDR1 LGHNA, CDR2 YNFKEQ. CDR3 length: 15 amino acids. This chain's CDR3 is CASSQEDSFGDKQFF.

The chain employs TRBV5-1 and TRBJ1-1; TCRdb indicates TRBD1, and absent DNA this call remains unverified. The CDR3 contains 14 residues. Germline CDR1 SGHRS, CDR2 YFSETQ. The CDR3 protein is CASSLNQGYTEAFF. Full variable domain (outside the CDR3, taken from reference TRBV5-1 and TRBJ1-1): KAGVTQTPRYLIKTRGQQVTLSCSPISGHRSVSWYQQTPGQGLQFLFEYFSETQRNKGNFPGRFSGRQFSNSRSEMNVSTLELGDSALYLCASSLNQGYTEAFFGQGTRLTVV.

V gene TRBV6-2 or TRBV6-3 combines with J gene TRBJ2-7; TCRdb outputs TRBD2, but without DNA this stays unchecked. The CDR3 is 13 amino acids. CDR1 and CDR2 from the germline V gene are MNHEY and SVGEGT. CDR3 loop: CASSLSGIYEQYF.

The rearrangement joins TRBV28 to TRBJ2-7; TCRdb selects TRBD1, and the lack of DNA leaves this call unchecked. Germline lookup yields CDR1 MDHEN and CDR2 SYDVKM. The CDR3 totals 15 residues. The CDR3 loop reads CASSLSQGTVYEQYF.

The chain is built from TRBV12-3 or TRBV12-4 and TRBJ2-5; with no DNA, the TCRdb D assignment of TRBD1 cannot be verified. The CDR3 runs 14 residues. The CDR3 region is CASSFGQSQETQYF.

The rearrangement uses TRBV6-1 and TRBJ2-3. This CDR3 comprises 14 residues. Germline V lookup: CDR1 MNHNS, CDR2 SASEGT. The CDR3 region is CASSGVRDTDTQYF.

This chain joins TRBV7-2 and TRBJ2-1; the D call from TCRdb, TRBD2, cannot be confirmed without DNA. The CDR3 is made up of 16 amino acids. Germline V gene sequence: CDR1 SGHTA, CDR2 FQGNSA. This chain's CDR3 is CASSPGLAGGRNEQFF.

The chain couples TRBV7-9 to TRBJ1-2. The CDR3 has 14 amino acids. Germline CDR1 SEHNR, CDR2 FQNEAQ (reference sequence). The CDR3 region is CASSPRVGVQGYTF.

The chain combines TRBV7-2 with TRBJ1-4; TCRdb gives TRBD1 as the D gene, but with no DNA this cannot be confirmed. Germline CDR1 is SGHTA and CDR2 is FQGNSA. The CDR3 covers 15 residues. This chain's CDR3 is CASSLGDRGAEKLFF.

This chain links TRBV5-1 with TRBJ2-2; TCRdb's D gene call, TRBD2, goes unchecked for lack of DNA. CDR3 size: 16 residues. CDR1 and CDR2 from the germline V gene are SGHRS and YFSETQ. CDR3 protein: CASSFELAGVTGELFF.

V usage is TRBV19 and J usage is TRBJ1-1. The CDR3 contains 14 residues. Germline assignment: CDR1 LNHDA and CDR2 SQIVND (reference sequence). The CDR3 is CASSIPSPNTEAFF.

CDR3 residues: CASSYRLGSSYNEQFF. The gene calls are TRBV6-2 or TRBV6-3 and TRBJ2-1. This CDR3 contains 16 residues. Germline V gives CDR1 MNHEY, CDR2 SVGEGT.

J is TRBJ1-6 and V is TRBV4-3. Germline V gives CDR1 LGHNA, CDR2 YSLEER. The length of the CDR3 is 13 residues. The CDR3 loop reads CASSQRSDSPLHF.

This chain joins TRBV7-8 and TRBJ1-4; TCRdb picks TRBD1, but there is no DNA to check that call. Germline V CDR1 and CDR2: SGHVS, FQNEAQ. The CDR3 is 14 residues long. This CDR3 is CASTGGDRAQKLFF.

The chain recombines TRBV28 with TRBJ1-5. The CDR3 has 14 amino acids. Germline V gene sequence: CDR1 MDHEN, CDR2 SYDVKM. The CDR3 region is CASRLTDYGQPQHF.

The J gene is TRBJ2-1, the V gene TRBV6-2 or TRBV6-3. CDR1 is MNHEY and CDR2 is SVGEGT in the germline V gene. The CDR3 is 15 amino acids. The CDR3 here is CASSPDGSHYNEQFF.

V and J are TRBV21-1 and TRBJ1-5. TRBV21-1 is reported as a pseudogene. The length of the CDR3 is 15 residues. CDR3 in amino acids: CASSLHTEFNQPQHF.

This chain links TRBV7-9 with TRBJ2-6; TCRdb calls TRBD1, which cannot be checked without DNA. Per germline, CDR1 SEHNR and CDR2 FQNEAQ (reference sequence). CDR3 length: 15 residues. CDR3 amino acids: CASSLWGPGANVLTF.

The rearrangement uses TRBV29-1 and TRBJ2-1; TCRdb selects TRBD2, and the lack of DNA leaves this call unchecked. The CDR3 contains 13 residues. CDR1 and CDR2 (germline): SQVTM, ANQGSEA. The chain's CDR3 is CSGGTSGMTEQFF.

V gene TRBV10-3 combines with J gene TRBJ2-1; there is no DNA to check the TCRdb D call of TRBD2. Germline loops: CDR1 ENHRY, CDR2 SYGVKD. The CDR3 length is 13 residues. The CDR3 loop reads CAISESWASEQFF.

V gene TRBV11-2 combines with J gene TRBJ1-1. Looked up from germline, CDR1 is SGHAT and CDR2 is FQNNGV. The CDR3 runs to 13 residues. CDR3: CASSRYENTEAFF.

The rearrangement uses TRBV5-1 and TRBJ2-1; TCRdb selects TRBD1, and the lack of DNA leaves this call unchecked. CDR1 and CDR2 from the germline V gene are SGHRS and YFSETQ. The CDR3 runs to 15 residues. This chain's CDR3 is CASSPRGDSYNEQFF.

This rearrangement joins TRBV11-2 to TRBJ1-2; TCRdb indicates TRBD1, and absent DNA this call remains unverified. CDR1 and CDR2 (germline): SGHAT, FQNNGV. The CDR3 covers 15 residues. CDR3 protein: CASSLGTDQNYGYTF.

Here the CDR3 reads CASSLVGAQHTF. The genes are TRBV7-2 and TRBJ2-7; the TCRdb call, TRBD2, lacks DNA for checking. CDR1 and CDR2 (germline): SGHTA, FQGNSA. This CDR3 has 12 residues.

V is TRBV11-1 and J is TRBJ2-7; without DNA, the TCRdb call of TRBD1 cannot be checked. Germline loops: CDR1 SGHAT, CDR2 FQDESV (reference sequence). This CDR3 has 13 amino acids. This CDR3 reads CASRMTGTYEQYF.

CDR3 loop: CASSFDRDNEQFF. This chain joins TRBV7-7 and TRBJ2-1; TCRdb names TRBD1, which stays unverified in the absence of DNA. In germline, CDR1 is SSHAT, CDR2 FNYEAQ (reference sequence). The CDR3 contains 13 residues.